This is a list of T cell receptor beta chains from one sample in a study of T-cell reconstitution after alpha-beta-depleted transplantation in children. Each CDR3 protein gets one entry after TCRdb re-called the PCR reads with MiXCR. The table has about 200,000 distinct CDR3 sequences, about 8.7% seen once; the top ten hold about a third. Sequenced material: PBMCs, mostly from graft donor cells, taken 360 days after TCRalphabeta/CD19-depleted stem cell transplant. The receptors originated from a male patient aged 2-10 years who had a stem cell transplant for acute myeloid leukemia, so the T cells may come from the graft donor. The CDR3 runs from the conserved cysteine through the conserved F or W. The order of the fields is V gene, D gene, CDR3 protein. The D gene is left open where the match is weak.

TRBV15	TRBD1	CATSRKQGATGYTF
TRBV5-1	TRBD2	CASSSLAGVGEQYF
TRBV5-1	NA	CASSLEDVELGEAFF
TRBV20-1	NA	CSARRSGSSYEQYF
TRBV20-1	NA	CSAKQRPNEKLFF
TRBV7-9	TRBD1	CASSKTGTEETQYF
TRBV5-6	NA	CASSLRGYQPQHF
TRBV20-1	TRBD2	CSARGGRVNEQYF
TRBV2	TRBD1	CASSPDRGLYEQYF
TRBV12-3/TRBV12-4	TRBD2	CASSSKRGGYNEQFF
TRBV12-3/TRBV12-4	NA	CASSLARWGEKLFF
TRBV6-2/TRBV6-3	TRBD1	CASTSDRGLRYNEQFF
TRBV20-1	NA	CSASGAGSSYNEQFF
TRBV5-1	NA	CASSLGRVAGTDTQYF
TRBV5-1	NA	CASSNPARGPNGYTF
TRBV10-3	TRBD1	CAISGRTGRTGELFF
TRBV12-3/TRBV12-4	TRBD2	CASSRDYGSKTQYF
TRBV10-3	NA	CAISESIGLLYNEQFF
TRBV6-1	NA	CASRAHVNQPQHF
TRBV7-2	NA	CASSLGVAGSETQYF
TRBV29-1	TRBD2	CSVGLAGGLAKNIQYF
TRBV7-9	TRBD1	CASSGGQGSYNEQFF
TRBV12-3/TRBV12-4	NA	CASSTSSRTYNEQFF
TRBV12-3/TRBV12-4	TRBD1	CASSLGQGIHEQYF
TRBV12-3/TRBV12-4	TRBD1	CASSSGQGIQPQHF
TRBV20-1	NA	CSAPAWVRGYQETQYF
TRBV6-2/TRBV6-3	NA	CASSAHRGFRNQPQHF
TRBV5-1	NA	CASSLGFRSSEAFF
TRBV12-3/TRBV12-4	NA	CASSPWTERYGYTF
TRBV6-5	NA	CASSYSLVRVNYNSPLHF
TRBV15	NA	CATSSEDQDYNLIQYF
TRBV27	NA	CASSFGAREQFF
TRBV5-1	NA	CASSLALVGPTEAFF
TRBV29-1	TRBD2	CSVTGTRGDVAGELFF
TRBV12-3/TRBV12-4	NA	CASSLNRGNQPQHF
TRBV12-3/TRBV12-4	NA	CASSSREQVRAFF
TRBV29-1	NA	CSVELEAETQYF
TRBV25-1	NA	CASSESTGLTGELFF
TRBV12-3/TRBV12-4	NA	CASSFSGGGASKNIQYF
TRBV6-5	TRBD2	CASSYGREGYEQYF
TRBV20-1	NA	CSAREGQKNEKLFF
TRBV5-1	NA	CASSPRGDEKLFF
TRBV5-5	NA	CASSLNTLNTEAFF
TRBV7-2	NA	CASSASAYNEQFF
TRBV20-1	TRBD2	CSALTSGRQDTQYF